The subject of this entry is one T cell receptor beta chain. Antigen specificity is unknown. Clones were read by immunoSEQ multiplex PCR, and TCRdb kept only the in-frame ones, dropping some. The profile shows 150,000 to 200,000 clones, about 87% of them singletons. This sample is part of a study of radiation and T cells in renal cell carcinoma. General study points: Top tumor clonotypes rose in blood 2 weeks post-radiation, then contracted. Without pretreatment biopsies, baseline tumor clonotype presence was undetermined.

The length of the CDR3 is 15 residues. Germline values: CDR1 LGHNA, CDR2 YSLEER. V was clipped by 4 bases and J by 3 bases, with 13 bases between them. Time point specified: blood 4 weeks post-SBRT, at nephrectomy. Specified treatment: 15 Gy SBRT to primary tumor, nephrectomy 4 weeks later. The J gene is TRBJ1-5, the V gene TRBV4-3, with no clear D. The TCR was taken from a woman aged 45 to 65 with renal cell carcinoma. Sequenced here: blood, sampled from a patient whose treatment included radiotherapy and nephrectomy. CDR3 nucleotides: TGCGCCAGCAGCCTCACAACGATATCCAATCAGCCCCAGCATTTT. Protein product: CASSLTTISNQPQHF.